This T cell receptor beta chain is drawn from a study of long-term antiretroviral therapy in people with HIV. Study-level points and caveats: Those clones which expanded before ART made up the dominant part of the repertoire at all time points. Increased diversity was seen after ART, yet it remained lower than in transplant donor controls.

Version v3.0 of the immunoSEQ assay was performed at survey level. Measured with immunoSEQ multiplex PCR; TCRdb has only the in-frame clones, and not every one. This sample has approximately 23,000 clones, with roughly 80% found just once. V lost 7 bases, J lost 4 bases, and 10 bases stayed unmatched. The germline gives CDR1 MNHEY, CDR2 SVGAGI. The CDR3 runs to 15 residues. As concerns this clone: Its antigen is unidentified.

The input for sequencing was unsorted PBMCs, taken approximately 5.7 years after starting antiretroviral therapy. This clonotype was obtained from a man aged 25 to 40 with HIV. V usage is TRBV6-5 and J usage is TRBJ2-7, with TRBD1 matching over 10 bases. The CDR3 loop reads CASKKPGQGRYEQYF. The CDR3 DNA reads as TGTGCCAGCAAAAAACCGGGACAGGGGAGGTACGAGCAGTACTTC.